The rows below give T cell receptor beta chains drawn from one sample of a study of blood T cells in healthy people across ages. Each CDR3 protein is one row after TCRdb ran MiXCR on the 5' RACE reads. The data show some 1,000,000 distinct CDR3 sequences, roughly a quarter seen once. The same specimen was also included in a second study, on T cells of mothers and their children.

The sequenced material came from blood. Receptor source: a girl aged 2 to 9 in good health. CDR3s include the opening cysteine and the closing phenylalanine or tryptophan.

j_call v_call cdr3_aa
TRBJ2-1 TRBV7-9 CASSFPGSSYNEQLF
TRBJ2-5 TRBV7-6 CASRQQGTQTQYF
TRBJ2-4 TRBV12-3/TRBV12-4 CASSSSEAGAHIQYF
TRBJ2-5 TRBV21-1 CASSKEDNRGETQYF
TRBJ1-2 TRBV4-1 CASSQSGYGYTF
TRBJ2-5 TRBV11-2 CASSRGYLGLAGGSPETQYF
TRBJ2-7 TRBV7-2 CASRRGGSSYEQYF
TRBJ2-1 TRBV5-1 CASSLVSGPAYNEQFF
- TRBV20-1 CSARVPGQVLYEQYF
TRBJ1-2 TRBV9 CASSAGRGGYTF
TRBJ2-5 TRBV28 CASIAMDPYPSQETQYF